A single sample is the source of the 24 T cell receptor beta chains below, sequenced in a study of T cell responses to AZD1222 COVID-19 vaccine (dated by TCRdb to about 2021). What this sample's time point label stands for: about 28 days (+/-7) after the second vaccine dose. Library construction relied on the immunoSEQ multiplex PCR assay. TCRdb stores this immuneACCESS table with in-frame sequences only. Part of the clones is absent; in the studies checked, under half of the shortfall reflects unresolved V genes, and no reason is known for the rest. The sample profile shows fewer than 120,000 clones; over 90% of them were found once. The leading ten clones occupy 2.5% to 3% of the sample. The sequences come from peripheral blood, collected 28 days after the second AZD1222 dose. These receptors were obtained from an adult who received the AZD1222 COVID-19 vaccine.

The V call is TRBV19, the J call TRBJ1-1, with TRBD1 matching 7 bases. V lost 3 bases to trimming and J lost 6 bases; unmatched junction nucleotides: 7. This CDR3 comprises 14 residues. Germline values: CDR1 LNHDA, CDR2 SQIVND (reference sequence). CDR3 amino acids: CASSMGTVRAEAFF. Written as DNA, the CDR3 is TGTGCCAGTAGTATGGGGACAGTGAGAGCTGAAGCTTTCTTT.

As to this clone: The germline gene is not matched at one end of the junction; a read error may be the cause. The CDR3 nucleotides are TGTGCCAGCAGCGCATCAGGCGGGGGGTCTCAAGGGACCCAGTACTTC. Translated, it gives CASSASGGGSQGTQYF. The J gene is TRBJ2-5, the V gene TRBV3-1 (or the pseudogene TRBV3-2), with 8 bases fitting TRBD2. This CDR3 region has 16 residues. Germline assignment: CDR1 LGHDT and CDR2 YNNKEL (reference sequence).

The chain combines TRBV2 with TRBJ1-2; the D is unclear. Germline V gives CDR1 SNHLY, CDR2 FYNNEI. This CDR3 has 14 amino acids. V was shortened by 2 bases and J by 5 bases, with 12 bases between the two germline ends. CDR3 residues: CASSERGFLYGYTF. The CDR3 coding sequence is TGTGCCAGCAGTGAACGTGGTTTTTTATATGGCTACACCTTC.

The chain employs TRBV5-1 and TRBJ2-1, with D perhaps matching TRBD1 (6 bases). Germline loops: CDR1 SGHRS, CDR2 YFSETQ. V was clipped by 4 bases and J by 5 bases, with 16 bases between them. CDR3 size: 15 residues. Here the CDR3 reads CASSPRTADDNEQFF. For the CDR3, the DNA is TGCGCCAGCAGCCCGAGGACAGCCGACGACAATGAGCAGTTCTTC.

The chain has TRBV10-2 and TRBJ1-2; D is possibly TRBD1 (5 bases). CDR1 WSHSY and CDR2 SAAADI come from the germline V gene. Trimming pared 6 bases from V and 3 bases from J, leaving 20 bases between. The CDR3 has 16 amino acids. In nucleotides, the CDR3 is TGCGCCAGCAGGCCAGGTACAGGTCATGACCACTATGGCTACACCTTC. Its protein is CASRPGTGHDHYGYTF.

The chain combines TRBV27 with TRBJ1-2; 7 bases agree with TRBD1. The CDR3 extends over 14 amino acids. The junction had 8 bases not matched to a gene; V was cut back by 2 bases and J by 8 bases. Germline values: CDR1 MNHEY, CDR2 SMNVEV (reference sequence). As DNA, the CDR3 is TGTGCCAGCAGTTTAGGACAGGCCCCGGGGGGCTACACCTTC. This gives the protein CASSLGQAPGGYTF.

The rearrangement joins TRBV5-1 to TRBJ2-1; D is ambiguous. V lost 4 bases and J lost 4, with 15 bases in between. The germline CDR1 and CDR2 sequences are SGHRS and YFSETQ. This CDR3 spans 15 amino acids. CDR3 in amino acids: CASSPVGWDYNEQFF. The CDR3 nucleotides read TGCGCCAGCAGCCCGGTCGGGTGGGATTACAATGAGCAGTTCTTC.

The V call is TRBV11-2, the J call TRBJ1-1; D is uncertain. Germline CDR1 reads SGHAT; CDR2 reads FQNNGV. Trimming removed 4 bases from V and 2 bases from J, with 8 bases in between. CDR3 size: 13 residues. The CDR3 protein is CASSSGRNTEAFF. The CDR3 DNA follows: TGTGCCAGCAGCTCTGGACGAAACACTGAAGCTTTCTTT.

CDR3 nucleotides: TGTGCCAGCAGCTTGGTTCCAGGGGACTTCTCCTACAATGAGCAGTTCTTC. Residues: CASSLVPGDFSYNEQFF. The rearrangement uses TRBV5-6 and TRBJ2-1; either TRBD1 or TRBD2 may fit D (6 bases each). Trimming removed 0 bases from V and 0 bases from J, with 13 bases in between. Germline loops: CDR1 SGHDT, CDR2 YYEEEE. The CDR3 runs to 17 residues.

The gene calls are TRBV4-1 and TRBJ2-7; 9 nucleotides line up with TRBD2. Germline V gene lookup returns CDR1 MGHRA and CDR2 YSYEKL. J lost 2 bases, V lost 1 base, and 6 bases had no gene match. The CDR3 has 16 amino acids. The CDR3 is CASSQVWLAGTYEQYF. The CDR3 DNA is TGCGCCAGCAGCCAAGTATGGCTAGCGGGGACCTACGAGCAGTACTTC.

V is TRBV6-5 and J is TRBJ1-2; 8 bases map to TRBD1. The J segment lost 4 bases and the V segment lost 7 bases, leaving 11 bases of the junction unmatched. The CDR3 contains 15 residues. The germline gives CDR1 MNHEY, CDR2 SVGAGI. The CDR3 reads CASIGGTGGGYGYTF. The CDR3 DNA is TGTGCCAGCATTGGAGGGACAGGCGGCGGCTATGGCTACACCTTC.

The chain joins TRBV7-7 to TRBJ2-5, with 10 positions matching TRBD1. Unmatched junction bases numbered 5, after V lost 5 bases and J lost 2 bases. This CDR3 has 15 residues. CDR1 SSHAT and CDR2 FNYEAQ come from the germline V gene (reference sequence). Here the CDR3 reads CASSTGQGGQETQYF. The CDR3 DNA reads TGTGCCAGCAGCACAGGACAGGGGGGACAAGAGACCCAGTACTTC.

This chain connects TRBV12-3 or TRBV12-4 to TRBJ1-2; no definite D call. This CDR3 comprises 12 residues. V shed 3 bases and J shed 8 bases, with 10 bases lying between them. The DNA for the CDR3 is TGTGCCAGCAGTTTCCGCCCCGGGGGCTACACCTTC. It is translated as CASSFRPGGYTF.

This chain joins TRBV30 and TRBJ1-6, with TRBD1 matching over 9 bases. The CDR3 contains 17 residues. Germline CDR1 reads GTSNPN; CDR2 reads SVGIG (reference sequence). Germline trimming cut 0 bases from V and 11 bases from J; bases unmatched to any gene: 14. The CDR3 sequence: CAWSVRGTGRKVTPLHF. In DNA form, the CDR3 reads TGTGCCTGGAGTGTACGGGGGACAGGGCGAAAGGTGACACCCCTCCACTTT.

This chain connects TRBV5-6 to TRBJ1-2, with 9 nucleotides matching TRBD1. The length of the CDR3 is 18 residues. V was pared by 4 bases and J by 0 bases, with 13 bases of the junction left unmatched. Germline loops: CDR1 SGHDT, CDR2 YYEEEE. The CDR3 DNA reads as TGTGCCAGCAGCGAATCTCCCGGGACAGGGTTTACTAACTATGGCTACACCTTC. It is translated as CASSESPGTGFTNYGYTF.

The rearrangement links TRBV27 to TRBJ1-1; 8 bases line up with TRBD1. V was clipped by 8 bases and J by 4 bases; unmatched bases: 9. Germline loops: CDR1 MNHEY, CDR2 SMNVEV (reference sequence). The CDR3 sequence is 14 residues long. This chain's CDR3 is CASQITGGGTEAFF. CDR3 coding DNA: TGTGCCAGCCAGATCACAGGGGGGGGCACTGAAGCTTTCTTT.

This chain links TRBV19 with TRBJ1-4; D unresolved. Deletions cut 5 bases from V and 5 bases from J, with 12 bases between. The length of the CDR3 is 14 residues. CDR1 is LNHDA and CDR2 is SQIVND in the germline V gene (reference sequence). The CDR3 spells CASSRNRGNEKLFF. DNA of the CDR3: TGTGCCAGTAGTCGAAATCGGGGAAATGAAAAACTGTTTTTT.

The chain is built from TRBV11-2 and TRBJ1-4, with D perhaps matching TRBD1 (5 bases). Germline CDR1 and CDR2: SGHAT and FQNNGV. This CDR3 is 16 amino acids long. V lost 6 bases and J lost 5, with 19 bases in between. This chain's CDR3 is CASRRTEGRLNEKLFF. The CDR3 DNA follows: TGTGCCAGCAGACGCACAGAGGGACGGCTGAATGAAAAACTGTTTTTT.

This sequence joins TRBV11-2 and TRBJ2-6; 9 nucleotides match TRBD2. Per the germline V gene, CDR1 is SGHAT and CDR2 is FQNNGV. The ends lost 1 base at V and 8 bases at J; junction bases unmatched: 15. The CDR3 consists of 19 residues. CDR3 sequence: CASSLVLAGEFSSTNVLTF. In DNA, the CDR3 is TGTGCCAGCAGCTTAGTGTTAGCGGGAGAATTCTCTTCGACCAACGTCCTGACTTTC.

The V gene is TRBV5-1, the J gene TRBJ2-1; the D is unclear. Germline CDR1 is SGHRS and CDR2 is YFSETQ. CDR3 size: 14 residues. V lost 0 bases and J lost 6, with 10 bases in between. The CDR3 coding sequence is TGCGCCAGCAGCTTGGCCATGGGCCCCAATGAGCAGTTCTTC. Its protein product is CASSLAMGPNEQFF.

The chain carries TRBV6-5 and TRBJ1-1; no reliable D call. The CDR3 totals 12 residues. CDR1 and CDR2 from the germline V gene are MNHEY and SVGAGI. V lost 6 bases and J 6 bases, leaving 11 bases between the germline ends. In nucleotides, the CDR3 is TGTGCCAGCAGATCTGTTAGAGCTGAAGCTTTCTTT. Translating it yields CASRSVRAEAFF.

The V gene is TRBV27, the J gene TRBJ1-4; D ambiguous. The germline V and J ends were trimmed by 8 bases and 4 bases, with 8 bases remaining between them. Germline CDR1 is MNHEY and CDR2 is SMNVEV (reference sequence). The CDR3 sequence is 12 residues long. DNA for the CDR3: TGTGCCAGCTCCCGTTTTAATGAAAAACTGTTTTTT. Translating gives CASSRFNEKLFF. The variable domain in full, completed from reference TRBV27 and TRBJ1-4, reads EAQVTQNPRYLITVTGKKLTVTCSQNMNHEYMSWYRQDPGLGLRQIYYSMNVEVTDKGDVPEGYKVSRKEKRNFPLILESPSPNQTSLYFCASSRFNEKLFFGSGTQLSVL.

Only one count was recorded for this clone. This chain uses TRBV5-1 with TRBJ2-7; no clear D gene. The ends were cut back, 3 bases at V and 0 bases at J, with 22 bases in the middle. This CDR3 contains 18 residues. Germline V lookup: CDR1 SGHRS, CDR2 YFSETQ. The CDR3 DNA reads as TGCGCCAGCAGCTCTCGACACCAATCCCTTATCAGCTCCTACGAGCAGTACTTC. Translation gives CASSSRHQSLISSYEQYF.

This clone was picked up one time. The CDR3 region has the DNA TGTGCCAGCAGCGTAGTACCCACAGGTGAAGCTTTCTTT. Protein sequence: CASSVVPTGEAFF. The chain employs TRBV9 and TRBJ1-1; D may be TRBD1 (5 bases). The CDR3 loop spans 13 amino acids. Germline V gene lookup returns CDR1 SGDLS and CDR2 YYNGEE. V dropped 0 bases and J dropped 7 bases, with 10 bases sitting between them.